These 27 T cell receptor beta chains were sequenced from one sample in a study of PD-L1 blockade in urothelial cancer (dated by TCRdb to between 2016 and 2019). The method was the immunoSEQ multiplex PCR assay. TCRdb took this table from immuneACCESS and kept in-frame rearrangements with V and J called. Such tables lack part of the clones; where checked against another copy, unresolved V genes explain under half of the gap, and the rest is unexplained. For this sample the table gives 30,000 to 40,000 clones, of which about 83% were detected only once. Together, the top ten hold about 16% of the sample. The sequences come from PBMCs, collected around atezolizumab (anti-PD-L1) treatment. These receptors were obtained from a man in his sixties with urothelial cancer.

The chain combines TRBV9 with TRBJ2-3, with 9 bases aligning to TRBD2. V lost 4 bases, J lost 4 bases, and 10 bases stayed unmatched. Looked up from germline, CDR1 is SGDLS and CDR2 is YYNGEE. This CDR3 region has 16 residues. CDR3 in amino acids: CASSPRGGGAADTQYF. CDR3 nucleotides: TGTGCCAGCAGCCCCCGAGGCGGGGGGGCCGCAGATACGCAGTATTTT.

The chain links TRBV6-4 to TRBJ2-2; tentatively, D is TRBD1 (6 bases). The germline V gene has CDR1 MRHNA and CDR2 SNTAGT. V dropped 3 bases and J dropped 3 bases, with 8 bases sitting between them. The CDR3 is 14 amino acids. The CDR3 reads CASSDAGDTGELFF. CDR3 nucleotides: TGTGCCAGCAGTGATGCAGGGGACACCGGGGAGCTGTTTTTT.

V gene TRBV2 combines with J gene TRBJ2-7; TRBD2 aligns across 8 bases. CDR3 size: 15 residues. V shed 9 bases, J shed 1 base, and the junction held 11 bases outside the gene matches. Germline V gene sequence: CDR1 SNHLY, CDR2 FYNNEI. The CDR3 here is CASWGVVAGSYEQYF. CDR3 sequence (DNA): TGTGCCAGTTGGGGGGTAGTAGCGGGATCCTACGAGCAGTACTTC.

The chain uses TRBV4-1 and TRBJ1-5, with D uncertain. CDR3 length equals 15 residues. Trimming stripped 4 bases from V and 2 bases from J, with 12 bases between. In germline, CDR1 is MGHRA, CDR2 YSYEKL. CDR3 DNA: TGCGCCAGCAGCCCCTCGATCACGGGCAATCAGCCCCAGCATTTT. It specifies CASSPSITGNQPQHF.

The V gene is TRBV27, the J gene TRBJ2-2, with 9 bases lining up with TRBD2. The germline V gene has CDR1 MNHEY and CDR2 SMNVEV (reference sequence). J lost 3 bases, V lost 3 bases, and 2 bases had no gene match. This CDR3 region has 15 residues. In DNA form, the CDR3 reads TGTGCCAGCAGTTTCACTAGCGGGTACACCGGGGAGCTGTTTTTT. It specifies CASSFTSGYTGELFF.

J is TRBJ1-1 and V is TRBV11-2; possibly TRBD1 for D (5 bases). CDR3 length: 16 amino acids. Germline values: CDR1 SGHAT, CDR2 FQNNGV. Trimming left V 1 base short and J 1 base short, with 13 bases between. CDR3 nucleotide sequence: TGTGCCAGCAGCTTAGGTGTCAGGGCGTGGAACACTGAAGCTTTCTTT. Translating it yields CASSLGVRAWNTEAFF.

The chain joins TRBV2 to TRBJ1-4, with D unclear. The CDR3 runs to 13 residues. The ends were cut back, 9 bases at V and 7 bases at J, with 15 bases in the middle. In germline, CDR1 is SNHLY, CDR2 FYNNEI. The CDR3 spells CASYKGGGEKLFF. The CDR3 bases are TGTGCCAGTTACAAGGGAGGTGGTGAAAAACTGTTTTTT.

A few counts support this clone. CDR3: CASSRRRGDEQYF. For the CDR3, the DNA is TGTGCCAGCAGTCGACGGCGGGGGGACGAGCAGTACTTC. The genes are TRBV6-6 and TRBJ2-7, with 8 bases identical to TRBD2. CDR1 and CDR2 from the germline V gene are MNHNY and SVGAGI (reference sequence). The V segment lost 5 bases and the J segment 5 bases; nucleotides outside the gene matches: 5. The CDR3 spans 13 residues.

In its sample, this clone was seen once. The rearrangement links TRBV21-1 to TRBJ2-3; TRBD2, the table's D call, was not compared with the DNA. TRBV21-1 is an annotated pseudogene. There are 15 residues in the CDR3. CDR3 sequence reads: CASTPEGGGTDTQYF. Written as DNA, the CDR3 is TGTGCCAGCACCCCGGAGGGAGGCGGCACAGATACGCAGTATTTT.

CDR3 sequence reads: CASSSSVGAWRGGDTQYF. For the CDR3, the DNA is TGTGCCAGCAGTTCATCCGTCGGCGCGTGGAGGGGCGGAGATACGCAGTATTTT. This sequence joins TRBV27 and TRBJ2-3; a possible D gene is TRBD2 (6 bases). Per the germline V gene, CDR1 is MNHEY and CDR2 is SMNVEV (reference sequence). V dropped 4 bases and J dropped 5 bases, with 25 bases sitting between them. This CDR3 has 18 residues.

The J gene is TRBJ2-7, the V gene TRBV5-6; D uncertain. V shed 0 bases and J shed 6 bases, with 4 bases lying between them. The CDR3 is 11 amino acids. The germline V gene encodes CDR1 SGHDT and CDR2 YYEEEE. As DNA, the CDR3 is TGTGCCAGCAGCTTGGCCTCCGAGCAGTACTTC. It encodes CASSLASEQYF.

V gene TRBV11-2 combines with J gene TRBJ1-1; the D gene is possibly TRBD1 (5 bases). This CDR3 contains 14 residues. V lost 1 base to trimming and J lost 4 bases, with 10 bases between them. CDR1 and CDR2 from the germline V gene are SGHAT and FQNNGV. The CDR3, as DNA: TGTGCCAGCAGCTTAGGGTGGGGCAGCACTGAAGCTTTCTTT. The encoded protein is CASSLGWGSTEAFF.

The V gene is TRBV5-6, the J gene TRBJ2-3; TRBD2 matches at 7 bases. Germline CDR1 SGHDT, CDR2 YYEEEE. The V segment lost 4 bases and the J segment 2 bases; nucleotides outside the gene matches: 1. The CDR3 runs 13 residues. The CDR3 is CASSRDYTDTQYF. The CDR3, as DNA: TGTGCCAGCAGCCGGGACTACACAGATACGCAGTATTTT. The full variable domain, in which reference TRBV5-6 and TRBJ2-3 provide the parts outside the CDR3, is DAGVTQSPTHLIKTRGQQVTLRCSPKSGHDTVSWYQQALGQGPQFIFQYYEEEERQRGNFPDRFSGHQFPNYSSELNVNALLLGDSALYLCASSRDYTDTQYFGPGTRLTVL.

The chain links TRBV7-8 to TRBJ2-3, with D possibly matching TRBD2 (5 bases). This CDR3 has 16 amino acids. Trimming shortened V by 0 bases and J by 8 bases, and 18 bases separated the two germline ends. Germline V CDR1 and CDR2: SGHVS, FQNEAQ. CDR3 loop: CASSLALVARRGTQYF. DNA of the CDR3: TGTGCCAGCAGCTTAGCGCTTGTAGCGCGCCGGGGTACGCAGTATTTT.

The chain combines TRBV7-8 with TRBJ2-1; weak D call: TRBD1 (6 bases). Germline lookup yields CDR1 SGHVS and CDR2 FQNEAQ. V lost 4 bases, J lost 6 bases, and 16 bases lay in between. The CDR3 covers 15 residues. This CDR3 is CASSYLGAGGNEQFF. The CDR3, as DNA: TGTGCCAGCAGCTACTTGGGGGCAGGAGGCAATGAGCAGTTCTTC.

A single count supports this clone. This chain links TRBV19 with TRBJ2-5, with 7 bases matching TRBD2. Germline V gene lookup returns CDR1 LNHDA and CDR2 SQIVND (reference sequence). With 6 bases clipped from V and 5 bases from J, the junction kept 9 bases outside the gene matches. The CDR3 has 14 residues. The CDR3 DNA reads TGTGCCAGTAGGCCCCTGGCGGGGGTCGAGACCCAGTACTTC. This encodes CASRPLAGVETQYF. The entire variable domain, with the rest obtained from reference TRBV19 and TRBJ2-5, is as follows: DGGITQSPKYLFRKEGQNVTLSCEQNLNHDAMYWYRQDPGQGLRLIYYSQIVNDFQKGDIAEGYSVSREKKESFPLTVTSAQKNPTAFYLCASRPLAGVETQYFGPGTRLLVL.

The rearrangement links TRBV4-1 to TRBJ2-3, with 9 bases identical to TRBD2. Germline loops: CDR1 MGHRA, CDR2 YSYEKL. CDR3 length: 17 amino acids. Losses at the gene ends were 3 bases for V and 2 bases for J; bases not matched to a gene: 9. CDR3 sequence reads: CASSQETTSGSTDTQYF. The CDR3 DNA follows: TGCGCCAGCAGCCAGGAAACGACTAGCGGATCCACAGATACGCAGTATTTT.

This chain joins TRBV5-1 and TRBJ1-1, with 7 bases that match TRBD1. There are 14 residues in the CDR3. The germline V gene encodes CDR1 SGHRS and CDR2 YFSETQ. The trim removed 4 bases at V and 0 bases at J, leaving 3 bases unmatched. The CDR3: CASSPQGMNTEAFF. The CDR3 coding sequence is TGCGCCAGCAGCCCACAGGGGATGAACACTGAAGCTTTCTTT. The full variable domain, completed using reference TRBV5-1 and TRBJ1-1, is KAGVTQTPRYLIKTRGQQVTLSCSPISGHRSVSWYQQTPGQGLQFLFEYFSETQRNKGNFPGRFSGRQFSNSRSEMNVSTLELGDSALYLCASSPQGMNTEAFFGQGTRLTVV.

The chain uses TRBV15 and TRBJ2-7, with D perhaps TRBD1 (5 bases). V was cut by 0 bases and J by 3 bases, with 12 bases left in between. Looked up from germline, CDR1 is LNHNV and CDR2 is YYDKDF (reference sequence). The CDR3 runs to 15 residues. CDR3 loop: CATSREGAGGYEQYF. The DNA of the CDR3 is TGTGCCACCAGCAGAGAAGGGGCTGGCGGCTACGAGCAGTACTTC.

V gene TRBV7-2 combines with J gene TRBJ2-1; 7 bases are shared with TRBD2. The CDR3 extends over 15 amino acids. Germline V gene lookup returns CDR1 SGHTA and CDR2 FQGNSA. Trimming took 1 base from V and 5 from J; bases not matched to a gene: 5. CDR3 protein: CASSLVGTIHNEQFF. The CDR3 nucleotides read TGTGCCAGCAGCTTAGTGGGGACTATCCACAATGAGCAGTTCTTC.

The V gene is TRBV27, the J gene TRBJ2-5; D is perhaps TRBD1 (5 bases). V gave up 3 bases and J gave up 0 bases, with 11 bases separating them. The CDR3 consists of 15 residues. Per germline, CDR1 MNHEY and CDR2 SMNVEV (reference sequence). The CDR3 here is CASSLQGAYQETQYF. The CDR3 DNA reads as TGTGCCAGCAGTTTGCAGGGCGCCTACCAAGAGACCCAGTACTTC.

The genes are TRBV7-2 and TRBJ2-5, with 8 bases identical to TRBD1. V lost 2 bases to trimming and J lost 3 bases; unmatched junction nucleotides: 8. This CDR3 has 16 amino acids. The germline V gene has CDR1 SGHTA and CDR2 FQGNSA. CDR3 sequence (DNA): TGTGCCAGCAGCTTATCATCAGGGGGCGGCGAAGAGACCCAGTACTTC. This codes for CASSLSSGGGEETQYF.

The chain is built from TRBV4-3 and TRBJ2-2; D remains ambiguous. Germline loops: CDR1 LGHNA, CDR2 YSLEER. This CDR3 spans 18 amino acids. Trimming shortened V by 0 bases and J by 5 bases, and 19 bases separated the two germline ends. CDR3 sequence (DNA): TGCGCCAGCAGCCAAGAAAAGAGCAGGCCGACGAGAACCGGGGAGCTGTTTTTT. It codes for CASSQEKSRPTRTGELFF.

V gene TRBV6-5 combines with J gene TRBJ2-5; TRBD1 matches at 7 bases. The V segment lost 6 bases and the J segment 0 bases; nucleotides outside the gene matches: 1. This CDR3 region has 13 residues. Germline assignment: CDR1 MNHEY and CDR2 SVGAGI. Here the CDR3 reads CASSDRDQETQYF. In DNA, the CDR3 is TGTGCCAGCAGCGACAGGGACCAAGAGACCCAGTACTTC.

This clone was seen a few times. The gene calls are TRBV6-1 and TRBJ2-1, with D unresolved. In germline, CDR1 is MNHNS, CDR2 SASEGT. V lost 6 bases, J lost 9 bases, and 6 bases lay in between. The CDR3 is made up of 10 amino acids. CDR3 amino acids: CASSEFEQFF. The DNA of the CDR3 is TGTGCCAGCAGCGAGTTTGAGCAGTTCTTC.

The genes are TRBV18 and TRBJ1-4; unclear D gene. Germline lookup yields CDR1 KGHSH and CDR2 LQKENI. The V and J ends lost 0 bases and 0 bases respectively, with 5 bases between them. This CDR3 has 15 amino acids. Here the CDR3 DNA reads TGTGCCAGCTCACCACCCTCCGCAACTAATGAAAAACTGTTTTTT. It encodes CASSPPSATNEKLFF. The full variable domain, rest sourced from reference TRBV18 and TRBJ1-4, is NAGVMQNPRHLVRRRGQEARLRCSPMKGHSHVYWYRQLPEEGLKFMVYLQKENIIDESGMPKERFSAEFPKEGPSILRIQQVVRGDSAAYFCASSPPSATNEKLFFGSGTQLSVL.

In this sample, this clone turned up once. The rearrangement joins TRBV25-1 to TRBJ2-1, with TRBD2 identical over 12 bases. The CDR3 sequence is 17 residues long. The germline gives CDR1 MGHDK, CDR2 SYGVNS. Losses at the gene ends were 3 bases for V and 4 bases for J; bases not matched to a gene: 7. CDR3 sequence reads: CASSDPLAGGAYNEQFF. DNA of the CDR3: TGTGCCAGCAGTGACCCTCTAGCGGGAGGGGCGTACAATGAGCAGTTCTTC.